A single TCR beta chain is shown here with its context. The sample originates from a study of blood T cell repertoires in COVID-19. The method was immunoSEQ multiplex PCR; TCRdb's version includes in-frame clones alone and lacks a portion of them. The table lists tens of thousands of clones, around 90% of them singletons. Germline-derived CDR1 and CDR2 are LGHNA and YNFKEQ. There are 16 residues in the CDR3. The V and J ends lost 1 base and 2 bases, in that order; junction bases with no gene match: 6. The rearrangement links TRBV4-2 to TRBJ2-3, with TRBD1 matching over 7 bases. The source material was peripheral blood. This TCR came from a woman at least 80 years old with COVID-19, enrolled during active disease. This CDR3 is CASSQGTGRNTDTQYF. The CDR3 DNA sequence: TGTGCCAGCAGCCAAGGGACAGGTCGGAACACAGATACGCAGTATTTT.